Reported below is one TCR beta chain. Its antigen is undetermined. The data belong to a study of beta chain features in type 1 diabetes. For the study at large: What patients shared with healthy donors was a similar profile of age, gender and cell yields. Study-wide findings and caveats: Shorter TCRB CDR3s, moderately but significantly so, marked every one of the four CD4+ subsets in Type 1 diabetes patients.

The investigators reverse transcribed all of the isolated RNA, so they sequenced expressed TCRB transcripts. Several million reads were obtained on average from naive, central memory and regulatory T cell samples. Clones were sequenced by immunoSEQ multiplex PCR, and TCRdb holds only the in-frame ones, with some missing. Seen here are around 250,000 clones, roughly 14% observed once, and the top ten hold approximately 0.018%. V lost 5 bases, J lost 2 bases, and 4 bases stayed unmatched. This CDR3 spans 14 amino acids. The germline V gene encodes CDR1 MGHRA and CDR2 YSYEKL. The sample was naive CD4+ T cells from blood. The TCR comes from a young man with type 1 diabetes. The V gene is TRBV4-1, the J gene TRBJ1-2, with TRBD1 identical over 8 bases. The CDR3 DNA is TGCGCCAGCAGCTACAGGGGGACAAACTATGGCTACACCTTC. Its protein is CASSYRGTNYGYTF.